What follows are 25 T cell receptor beta chains derived from one specimen sequenced in a study of OX40 agonist ivuxolimab in advanced cancers. Clones were read by immunoSEQ multiplex PCR, and TCRdb kept only the in-frame ones, dropping some. The data show approximately 60,000 clones, approximately 80% seen once. The starting material was CD4+ or CD8+ T cells sorted from blood, obtained in a trial of the OX40 agonist ivuxolimab. The receptors come from an adult with an advanced solid tumor such as melanoma, head and neck, liver or kidney cancer.

This clone turned up a few times. The gene calls are TRBV5-6 and TRBJ1-3; D is ambiguous. Trimming removed 2 bases from V and 0 bases from J, with 15 bases in between. The germline gives CDR1 SGHDT, CDR2 YYEEEE. CDR3 length equals 17 residues. The CDR3 DNA reads as TGTGCCAGCAGCTTTGGAGATAGGCGACACTCTGGAAACACCATATATTTT. Translated: CASSFGDRRHSGNTIYF.

The rearrangement joins TRBV7-9 to TRBJ1-5; D ambiguous. There are 14 residues in the CDR3. Germline V lookup: CDR1 SEHNR, CDR2 FQNEAQ (reference sequence). V was shortened by 1 base and J by 7 bases, with 11 bases between the two germline ends. CDR3 sequence (DNA): TGTGCCAGCAGCTTAGGCGGATCTTCGCAGCCCCAGCATTTT. Translation: CASSLGGSSQPQHF.

The V call is TRBV18, the J call TRBJ2-7; 8 bases align to TRBD2. The CDR3 has 16 amino acids. CDR1 is KGHSH, CDR2 LQKENI, per germline. J was trimmed by 3 bases and V by 6 bases; bases with no gene match: 13. The CDR3 sequence is CASSLDGGGMSYEQYF. In DNA, the CDR3 is TGTGCCAGCTCTCTGGATGGCGGGGGGATGAGCTACGAGCAGTACTTC. The whole variable domain, remainder taken from reference TRBV18 and TRBJ2-7, is NAGVMQNPRHLVRRRGQEARLRCSPMKGHSHVYWYRQLPEEGLKFMVYLQKENIIDESGMPKERFSAEFPKEGPSILRIQQVVRGDSAAYFCASSLDGGGMSYEQYFGPGTRLTVT.

This chain connects TRBV6-5 to TRBJ2-7, with D perhaps TRBD1 (6 bases). CDR1 and CDR2 (germline): MNHEY, SVGAGI. V lost 6 bases and J 3 bases, leaving 12 bases between the germline ends. This CDR3 contains 13 residues. CDR3: CASSPTGIYEQYF. The CDR3 DNA follows: TGTGCCAGCAGCCCGACAGGAATCTACGAGCAGTACTTC.

This clone was seen once. The rearrangement joins TRBV6-6 to TRBJ1-2; D might be TRBD1 (6 bases). The V end lost 2 bases, the J end lost 7 bases, and 14 bases lay between the germline ends. The germline CDR1 and CDR2 sequences are MNHNY and SVGAGI (reference sequence). The CDR3 spans 14 residues. The CDR3 DNA is TGTGCCAGCAGTTACACAGCAGGGGAGGGTGGCTACACCTTC. It codes for CASSYTAGEGGYTF.

Concerning this clone: The same CDR3 also results from other DNA sequences found in this sample. The V and J genes are TRBV5-1 and TRBJ2-5; D is undetermined. CDR3 size: 11 residues. The V gene lost 3 bases and the J gene lost 1 base, with 1 base spanning the gap. From germline, CDR1 is SGHRS and CDR2 YFSETQ. This CDR3 is CASSSQETQYF. The DNA of the CDR3 is TGCGCCAGCAGCTCCCAAGAGACCCAGTACTTC.

The gene calls are TRBV18 and TRBJ1-5, with 7 bases lining up with TRBD1. This CDR3 spans 14 amino acids. Losses at the gene ends were 3 bases for V and 4 bases for J; bases not matched to a gene: 3. The germline V gene has CDR1 KGHSH and CDR2 LQKENI. The CDR3 DNA follows: TGTGCCAGCTCACCCGGACAGGATAATCAGCCCCAGCATTTT. Its protein product is CASSPGQDNQPQHF.

V is TRBV6-6 and J is TRBJ2-1, with 9 bases identical to TRBD1. CDR1 is MNHNY and CDR2 is SVGAGI in the germline V gene (reference sequence). J gave up 5 bases and V 5 bases, and 7 bases lay outside the gene matches. This CDR3 is built from 15 residues. CDR3 protein: CASSNRDREHNEQFF. The CDR3 DNA follows: TGTGCCAGCAGTAATCGGGACAGGGAGCACAATGAGCAGTTCTTC.

The chain has TRBV2 and TRBJ2-1; D could derive from TRBD1 or TRBD2 (5 bases each). CDR3 length equals 12 residues. Trimming took 8 bases from V and 6 from J, leaving 11 bases between them. CDR1 is SNHLY and CDR2 is FYNNEI in the germline V gene. The CDR3 sequence: CASVLRGNEQFF. The CDR3 DNA sequence: TGTGCCAGCGTATTGAGGGGCAATGAGCAGTTCTTC.

In this sample, this clone turned up once. The J gene is TRBJ1-5, the V gene TRBV19; maybe TRBD1 (6 bases). CDR3 size: 12 residues. With 10 bases removed from V and 5 bases from J, the gap between germline ends came to 12 bases. In germline, CDR1 is LNHDA, CDR2 SQIVND (reference sequence). The CDR3 nucleotides are TGTGCCACAGGGGAGTACTATCAGCCCCAGCATTTT. Protein sequence: CATGEYYQPQHF.

This clone rates as medium-sized. V and J are TRBV5-1 and TRBJ1-1, with 7 bases identical to TRBD1. The CDR3 covers 15 residues. V was pared by 3 bases and J by 0 bases, with 5 bases of the junction left unmatched. Germline values: CDR1 SGHRS, CDR2 YFSETQ. CDR3 loop: CASSSLGQMNTEAFF. The DNA of the CDR3 is TGCGCCAGCAGCTCCCTGGGACAGATGAACACTGAAGCTTTCTTT.

The V gene is TRBV6-6, the J gene TRBJ2-3; TRBD1 is a possible D gene (5 bases). V was clipped by 4 bases and J by 6 bases, with 8 bases between them. This CDR3 has 12 residues. Germline V gene lookup returns CDR1 MNHNY and CDR2 SVGAGI (reference sequence). For the CDR3, the DNA is TGTGCCAGCAGTTTAGGGGTGGATACGCAGTATTTT. Translating gives CASSLGVDTQYF.

The chain has TRBV21-1 and TRBJ1-5. TRBV21-1 is listed as a pseudogene. The CDR3 runs 18 residues. Here the CDR3 DNA reads TGTGCCAGCAGCAAAGGAGAAGTCCCGACCGTAAGCAATCAGCCCCAGCATTTT. Its protein product is CASSKGEVPTVSNQPQHF.

The J gene is TRBJ1-2, the V gene TRBV19; a possible D gene is TRBD1 (6 bases). Germline CDR1 and CDR2: LNHDA and SQIVND (reference sequence). This CDR3 comprises 15 residues. Trimming cost V 3 bases and J 2 bases, with 13 bases left between them. The DNA of the CDR3 is TGTGCCAGTAGTATGGGGGCCGGAGGAAACTATGGCTACACCTTC. It yields the protein CASSMGAGGNYGYTF.

This clone was counted once. The chain employs TRBV2 and TRBJ1-2; the match to TRBD1 covers 10 bases. CDR1 and CDR2 (germline): SNHLY, FYNNEI. This CDR3 comprises 15 residues. J was trimmed by 8 bases and V by 4 bases; bases with no gene match: 10. The CDR3 DNA reads as TGTGCCAGCAGTGGGGAGACAGGGGGCATGAAAGGCTACACCTTC. It codes for CASSGETGGMKGYTF.

V gene TRBV19 combines with J gene TRBJ1-1, with D possibly matching TRBD1 (5 bases). Germline V gene lookup returns CDR1 LNHDA and CDR2 SQIVND (reference sequence). V shed 5 bases and J shed 4 bases, with 11 bases lying between them. CDR3 length: 13 amino acids. In nucleotides, the CDR3 is TGTGCCAGTAGTGTCAGGGAAGCCACTGAAGCTTTCTTT. Translation: CASSVREATEAFF.

The gene calls are TRBV20-1 and TRBJ2-1; weak D call: TRBD2 (5 bases). V was shortened by 6 bases and J by 7 bases, with 10 bases between the two germline ends. This CDR3 has 11 residues. Germline lookup yields CDR1 DFQATT and CDR2 SNEGSKA (reference sequence). CDR3 sequence: CSAKTRNEQFF. The DNA of the CDR3 is TGCAGTGCCAAAACTAGGAATGAGCAGTTCTTC.

The V and J genes are TRBV5-1 and TRBJ2-3; 9 bases align to TRBD1. CDR1 and CDR2 from the germline V gene are SGHRS and YFSETQ. Trimming took 7 bases from V and 4 from J; bases not matched to a gene: 7. The CDR3 spans 14 residues. The CDR3 spells CASFTGGRSDTQYF. The CDR3 bases are TGCGCCAGCTTTACAGGGGGCAGGTCAGATACGCAGTATTTT.

The chain carries TRBV9 and TRBJ2-3, with D possibly matching TRBD1 (6 bases). The V end was cut by 0 bases, the J end by 4 bases, with 12 bases between. CDR3 length: 15 residues. Per the germline V gene, CDR1 is SGDLS and CDR2 is YYNGEE. CDR3 region: CASSVAAGVADTQYF. The CDR3 coding sequence is TGTGCCAGCAGCGTAGCGGCAGGGGTGGCAGATACGCAGTATTTT.

This sequence joins TRBV11-3 and TRBJ1-1, with D perhaps matching TRBD1 (5 bases). Germline CDR1 is SGHNT and CDR2 is YENEEA. This CDR3 contains 13 residues. V was clipped by 1 base and J by 11 bases, with 14 bases between them. The CDR3 bases are TGTGCCAGCAGCTTAGGGGCGGGGCGGCCCGCTTTCTTT. Its translation: CASSLGAGRPAFF. Looking up the rest from reference TRBV11-3 and TRBJ1-1 gives the full variable domain: EAGVVQSPRYKIIEKKQPVAFWCNPISGHNTLYWYLQNLGQGPELLIRYENEEAVDDSQLPKDRFSAERLKGVDSTLKIQPAELGDSAVYLCASSLGAGRPAFFGQGTRLTVV.

The J gene is TRBJ1-5, the V gene TRBV5-6, with D possibly being TRBD1 (5 bases). The CDR3 has 13 amino acids. Germline loops: CDR1 SGHDT, CDR2 YYEEEE. The V end lost 0 bases, the J end lost 9 bases, and 10 bases lay between the germline ends. The CDR3 here is CASSLEGFGPQHF. In nucleotides, the CDR3 is TGTGCCAGCAGCTTGGAGGGGTTCGGGCCCCAGCATTTT.

This chain uses TRBV6-6 with TRBJ1-1, with D possibly matching TRBD1 (6 bases). Germline loops: CDR1 MNHNY, CDR2 SVGAGI (reference sequence). V lost 9 bases and J 4 bases, leaving 18 bases between the germline ends. This CDR3 is built from 14 residues. The chain's CDR3 is CASNRVTVGTEAFF. As DNA, the CDR3 is TGTGCCAGTAACAGGGTAACTGTTGGCACTGAAGCTTTCTTT.

This clone was seen a handful of times. The rearrangement links TRBV5-6 to TRBJ1-2; D may be TRBD1 (5 bases). The CDR3 consists of 14 residues. V was clipped by 0 bases and J by 3 bases, with 9 bases between them. CDR1 SGHDT and CDR2 YYEEEE come from the germline V gene. The CDR3 region has the DNA TGTGCCAGCAGCTTGGCCGGGGGGTACTATGGCTACACCTTC. It codes for CASSLAGGYYGYTF.

The rearrangement uses TRBV5-6 and TRBJ2-3; 7 nucleotides match TRBD2. With V trimmed by 4 bases and J by 4 bases, 3 bases remained unmatched. From germline, CDR1 is SGHDT and CDR2 YYEEEE. The CDR3 length is 13 residues. CDR3 DNA sequence: TGTGCCAGCAGCCCGGGGGGTGCAGATACGCAGTATTTT. Its protein is CASSPGGADTQYF. Variable domain in full (rest from reference TRBV5-6 and TRBJ2-3): DAGVTQSPTHLIKTRGQQVTLRCSPKSGHDTVSWYQQALGQGPQFIFQYYEEEERQRGNFPDRFSGHQFPNYSSELNVNALLLGDSALYLCASSPGGADTQYFGPGTRLTVL.

This clone was observed a few times. V and J are TRBV6-1 and TRBJ2-7; TRBD2 is a possible D gene (6 bases). The CDR3 loop spans 15 amino acids. The V end was cut by 1 base, the J end by 2 bases, with 12 bases between. Germline V gene data show CDR1 as MNHNS and CDR2 as SASEGT. The CDR3 DNA reads TGTGCCAGCAGTGAAGAGGAGGGAATCCCCTACGAGCAGTACTTC. Its translation: CASSEEEGIPYEQYF.